This T cell receptor (beta chain) comes out of a study of a mutant IDH1 vaccine in newly diagnosed glioma. Time point given: baseline, week 1 (first vaccination visit). The treatment: pre-vaccination baseline after standard-of-care therapy. A remark on this clone: Its antigen remains unknown.

Study observations and caveats: Pseudoprogression seemingly bore no relation to changes in top peripheral T cell clonotypes.

Profiled with immunoSEQ multiplex PCR; TCRdb holds only in-frame clones, not every one. Altogether approximately 67,000 clones are present, around 83% being singletons, with the ten largest covering about 4.8%. The sequence was obtained from a woman aged 18 to 35 with glioma. Some clones in this sample may be carry-over from other donors' samples. The material sequenced was peripheral blood mononuclear cells (PBMCs), taken from a glioma patient treated with radiotherapy, temozolomide or both.

In DNA form, the CDR3 reads TGTGCCAGCAGCTTAAGATTACCCTATAATTCACCCCTCCACTTT. Amino acid sequence: CASSLRLPYNSPLHF. This chain joins TRBV13 and TRBJ1-6; no reliable D call. The CDR3 totals 15 residues. The V and J ends lost 2 bases and 2 bases respectively, with 7 bases between them. Germline V gives CDR1 PRHDT, CDR2 FYEKMQ (reference sequence).